This TCR beta chain was observed in a study of T cell repertoires in cytomegalovirus infection. About the study: Public TCR beta signature analysis indicated the presence of both CMV infection and matching HLA type.

In TCRdb, the reads were re-called with MiXCR into one record per CDR3 protein. The table lists under 850,000 distinct CDR3 sequences, 35% of them singletons. In regard to this clonotype: Antigen: not known.

The V end was cut by 5 bases, the J end by 1 base, with 9 bases between. The CDR3 spans 14 residues. Germline CDR1 and CDR2: LNHDA and SQIVND (reference sequence). Study-wide findings and caveats: Pooled public TCR beta family frequency picked out CMV carriers with the relevant HLA. Predominance within the ex vivo response was attributable to HLA-C-restricted CMV-specific TCR beta clonotypes.

Sequencing was carried out using PBMCs. The V call is TRBV19, the J call TRBJ2-4, with D hard to call. This clonotype was obtained from a human donor in good health (CMV status not recorded). Some clones in this sample may be carry-over from other donors' samples. CDR3 loop: CASSSSHAKNIQYF. CDR3 in DNA: TGTGCCAGTAGTTCCTCCCACGCCAAAAACATTCAGTACTTC.